Below are 18 T cell receptor beta chains sequenced from a single sample in a study of cytotoxic CD8 clonotypes in ibrutinib-treated CLL. Clones were read by immunoSEQ multiplex PCR, and TCRdb kept only the in-frame ones, dropping some. The sample carries 150,000 to 250,000 clones, around 72% recorded once. The sequences come from PBMCs, collected after 24 months of ibrutinib treatment. These receptor sequences come from a human donor with chronic lymphocytic leukemia.

V and J are TRBV5-4 and TRBJ1-2, with a weak D call TRBD1 (5 bases). The V gene lost 4 bases and the J gene lost 4 bases, with 11 bases spanning the gap. The CDR3 extends over 13 amino acids. Germline CDR1 is SGHNT and CDR2 is YYREEE (reference sequence). The CDR3 spells CASSVGQVYGYTF. The CDR3 DNA follows: TGTGCCAGCAGCGTCGGACAAGTCTATGGCTACACCTTC.

V usage is TRBV6-1 and J usage is TRBJ2-7; 12 nucleotides match TRBD1. Losses at the gene ends were 5 bases for V and 5 bases for J; bases not matched to a gene: 4. The germline V gene has CDR1 MNHNS and CDR2 SASEGT. CDR3 length: 14 residues. CDR3 nucleotide sequence: TGTGCCAGCAGTCTCCGGGACAGGGGGCACGAGCAGTACTTC. Translation: CASSLRDRGHEQYF.

This chain connects TRBV11-2 to TRBJ2-2; 12 bases align to TRBD2. This CDR3 region has 16 residues. Trimming cost V 5 bases and J 6 bases; bases outside gene matches: 7. Germline CDR1 and CDR2: SGHAT and FQNNGV. CDR3 sequence (DNA): TGTGCCAGCAGCCCACGACTAGCGGGAGTCGCCGGGGAGCTGTTTTTT. Protein: CASSPRLAGVAGELFF.

Regarding this clone: At one end, the junction sequence differs from germline, possibly due to a read error. The chain has TRBV7-2 and TRBJ1-5; D might be TRBD1 (6 bases). The CDR3 spans 15 residues. Germline V lookup: CDR1 SGHTA, CDR2 FQGNSA. CDR3 loop: CASSLAGAGNQPQHF. The DNA of the CDR3 is TGTGCCAGCAGCCTAGCAGGGGCGGGCAATCAGCCCCAGCATTTT. The complete variable domain, with remaining parts taken from reference TRBV7-2 and TRBJ1-5, reads GAGVSQSPSNKVTEKGKDVELRCDPISGHTALYWYRQSLGQGLEFLIYFQGNSAPDKSGLPSDRFSAERTGGSVSTLTIQRTQQEDSAVYLCASSLAGAGNQPQHFGDGTRLSIL.

This clone has just one count. This chain uses TRBV6-4 with TRBJ2-1, with 12 bases matching TRBD2. The CDR3 extends over 14 amino acids. Germline lookup yields CDR1 MRHNA and CDR2 SNTAGT. The V gene end was trimmed by 4 bases and the J gene end by 7 bases; junction bases not matched to a gene: 2. The CDR3 spells CASSAGTSGNEQFF. Here the CDR3 DNA reads TGTGCCAGCAGTGCCGGGACTAGCGGGAATGAGCAGTTCTTC.

The chain links TRBV5-4 to TRBJ2-7; possibly TRBD1 or TRBD2 for D (5 bases each). The CDR3 length is 14 residues. Between the trimmed V and J ends, which lost 4 bases and 4 bases, there was a span of 15 bases. Germline loops: CDR1 SGHNT, CDR2 YYREEE (reference sequence). The CDR3 coding sequence is TGTGCCAGCAGCGTTGGGACGGCCGGATACGAGCAGTACTTC. This gives the protein CASSVGTAGYEQYF.

This chain uses TRBV11-3 with TRBJ2-5; 9 bases are a match to TRBD2. The ends lost 8 bases at V and 4 bases at J; junction bases unmatched: 11. The V gene's germline CDR1 is SGHNT and CDR2 YENEEA. The CDR3 has 15 residues. The CDR3 DNA sequence: TGTGCCAGCTCCACCCCAGCGGGAGGCGGAGAGACCCAGTACTTC. Amino acid sequence: CASSTPAGGGETQYF.

The chain employs TRBV2 and TRBJ2-5; D could derive from TRBD1 or TRBD2 (5 bases each). Trimming removed 3 bases at V and 5 bases at J, with 10 bases between. Germline V lookup: CDR1 SNHLY, CDR2 FYNNEI. This CDR3 has 13 residues. CDR3 DNA sequence: TGTGCCAGCAGTGAGGCCAGGGACGAGACCCAGTACTTC. Translating gives CASSEARDETQYF.

The chain has TRBV15 and TRBJ2-5, with 15 bases lining up with TRBD2. CDR1 LNHNV and CDR2 YYDKDF come from the germline V gene (reference sequence). J was trimmed by 4 bases and V by 3 bases; bases with no gene match: 0. This CDR3 comprises 15 residues. DNA for the CDR3: TGTGCCACCAGCAGGGGACTAGCGGGAGGAGAGACCCAGTACTTC. The encoded protein is CATSRGLAGGETQYF.

This clone was counted a single time. The germline gene is not matched at one end of the junction; a read error may be the cause. DNA of the CDR3: TGTGCCAGTAGTGTAGGGACGATGAATACTGAAGCTTTCTTT. Residues: CASSVGTMNTEAFF. The chain joins TRBV19 to TRBJ1-1, with D possibly being TRBD1 (5 bases). This CDR3 region has 14 residues. Germline V gene sequence: CDR1 LNHDA, CDR2 SQIVND (reference sequence).

The chain links TRBV2 to TRBJ1-2, with D possibly matching TRBD1 (6 bases). CDR1 and CDR2 (germline): SNHLY, FYNNEI. There are 14 residues in the CDR3. V was clipped by 6 bases and J by 0 bases, with 11 bases between them. CDR3 sequence reads: CASRTDSSNYGYTF. The CDR3 DNA is TGTGCCAGCAGGACGGACAGTTCTAACTATGGCTACACCTTC. The full variable domain, rest sourced from reference TRBV2 and TRBJ1-2, is EPEVTQTPSHQVTQMGQEVILRCVPISNHLYFYWYRQILGQKVEFLVSFYNNEISEKSEIFDDQFSVERPDGSNFTLKIRSTKLEDSAMYFCASRTDSSNYGYTFGSGTRLTVV.

The CDR3 spells CASSQEGRGKAGRETQYF. The CDR3 nucleotides are TGTGCCAGCAGCCAAGAGGGAAGGGGAAAAGCGGGAAGGGAGACCCAGTACTTC. The V and J genes are TRBV4-2 and TRBJ2-5, with 7 bases aligning to TRBD2. V was clipped by 0 bases and J by 5 bases; unmatched bases: 15. The CDR3 spans 18 residues. Germline V gene sequence: CDR1 LGHNA, CDR2 YNFKEQ.

This clone appeared a single time. This chain links TRBV6-5 with TRBJ1-5; the D gene is possibly TRBD1 (5 bases). V lost 4 bases to trimming and J lost 4 bases, with 14 bases between them. Germline V gene lookup returns CDR1 MNHEY and CDR2 SVGAGI. The CDR3 loop spans 15 amino acids. The CDR3: CASSSGRQGNQPQHF. The CDR3, as DNA: TGTGCCAGCAGTTCAGGCCGGCAGGGAAATCAGCCCCAGCATTTT.

The chain uses TRBV28 and TRBJ2-7, with TRBD2 matching 8 bases. V shed 8 bases, J shed 2 bases, and the junction held 8 bases outside the gene matches. The germline gives CDR1 MDHEN, CDR2 SYDVKM. CDR3 length: 14 residues. CDR3 nucleotides: TGTGCCAGCTACCCGGGGGGGGTCACCTACGAGCAGTACTTC. Encoded protein: CASYPGGVTYEQYF.

V and J are TRBV6-6 and TRBJ1-2; a weak D match, TRBD1 (5 bases). V was cut by 2 bases and J by 3 bases, with 10 bases left in between. Germline V gene sequence: CDR1 MNHNY, CDR2 SVGAGI (reference sequence). This CDR3 comprises 14 residues. CDR3 region: CASSYKGTYYGYTF. CDR3 in DNA: TGTGCCAGCAGTTACAAGGGGACCTACTATGGCTACACCTTC.

The CDR3 bases are TGTGCCAGCAGCTTAGGACGGGGGTACTCCTACGAGCAGTACTTC. This sequence encodes CASSLGRGYSYEQYF. The V and J genes are TRBV7-2 and TRBJ2-7; D perhaps matches TRBD2 (6 bases). The CDR3 runs 15 residues. Trimming stripped 1 base from V and 0 bases from J, with 10 bases between. CDR1 is SGHTA and CDR2 is FQGNSA in the germline V gene. The complete variable domain, with remaining parts taken from reference TRBV7-2 and TRBJ2-7, reads GAGVSQSPSNKVTEKGKDVELRCDPISGHTALYWYRQSLGQGLEFLIYFQGNSAPDKSGLPSDRFSAERTGGSVSTLTIQRTQQEDSAVYLCASSLGRGYSYEQYFGPGTRLTVT.

For the CDR3, the DNA is TGTGCCAGCGGGGCCAGAACGAGCGGGAGAGGCTACGAGCAGTACTTC. This sequence encodes CASGARTSGRGYEQYF. The V gene is TRBV7-9, the J gene TRBJ2-7; 8 bases line up with TRBD2. V shed 8 bases and J 3 bases; nucleotides not matched to a gene: 15. The CDR3 consists of 16 residues. Germline lookup yields CDR1 SEHNR and CDR2 FQNEAQ (reference sequence).

The rearrangement uses TRBV7-3 and TRBJ2-2; no definite D call. The CDR3 has 15 amino acids. Trimming cost V 5 bases and J 5 bases, with 15 bases left between them. Germline-derived CDR1 and CDR2 are SGHTA and FQGTGA. Here the CDR3 DNA reads TGTGCCAGCAGCCAGTTGGGGTTGTTGACCGGGGAGCTGTTTTTT. Protein sequence: CASSQLGLLTGELFF.